This record concerns one T cell receptor (beta chain) sequence. Next came a second PCR, run for about 6 to 11 cycles, which used a sample-barcoded 5' primer along with a J-beta primer mix. MiXCR was run by TCRdb on the 5' RACE reads, yielding one entry per CDR3 protein. The sample contains about a million distinct CDR3 sequences, around 46% of which appear only once. Between the trimmed V and J ends, which lost 2 bases and 1 base, there was a span of 15 bases. Germline-derived CDR1 and CDR2 are SGHKS and YYEKEE (reference sequence). CDR3 length equals 16 residues. These data are taken from a study of blood T cells in healthy people across ages.

The receptor was isolated from a man aged 25 to 40 in good health. The rearrangement uses TRBV5-5 and TRBJ1-1; possible D gene TRBD1, 5 bases. The sequenced sample consisted of blood. The CDR3 DNA follows: TGTGCCAGCAGCTTAACGCCAGGGTCGGGGAACACTGAAGCTTTCTTT. The encoded protein is CASSLTPGSGNTEAFF.